This T cell receptor (beta chain) appears in the sequencing data of a study of cytomegalovirus exposure and HLA in healthy donors. The germline V and J ends were trimmed by 7 bases and 8 bases, with 11 bases remaining between them. CDR1 is SQVTM and CDR2 is ANQGSEA in the germline V gene. This CDR3 has 10 residues. Researchers ran the PCR with 60 Vbeta and 13 Jbeta primers. Clones were sequenced by immunoSEQ multiplex PCR, and TCRdb holds only the in-frame ones, with some missing. The listing records approximately 130,000 clones. The sample consisted of PBMCs. The TCR comes from an older woman in good health and CMV-seronegative. The chain carries TRBV29-1 and TRBJ1-2; TRBD1 might be the D (5 bases). The CDR3 spells CSAGQDGYTF. The CDR3 bases are TGCAGCGCAGGACAAGACGGCTACACCTTC.